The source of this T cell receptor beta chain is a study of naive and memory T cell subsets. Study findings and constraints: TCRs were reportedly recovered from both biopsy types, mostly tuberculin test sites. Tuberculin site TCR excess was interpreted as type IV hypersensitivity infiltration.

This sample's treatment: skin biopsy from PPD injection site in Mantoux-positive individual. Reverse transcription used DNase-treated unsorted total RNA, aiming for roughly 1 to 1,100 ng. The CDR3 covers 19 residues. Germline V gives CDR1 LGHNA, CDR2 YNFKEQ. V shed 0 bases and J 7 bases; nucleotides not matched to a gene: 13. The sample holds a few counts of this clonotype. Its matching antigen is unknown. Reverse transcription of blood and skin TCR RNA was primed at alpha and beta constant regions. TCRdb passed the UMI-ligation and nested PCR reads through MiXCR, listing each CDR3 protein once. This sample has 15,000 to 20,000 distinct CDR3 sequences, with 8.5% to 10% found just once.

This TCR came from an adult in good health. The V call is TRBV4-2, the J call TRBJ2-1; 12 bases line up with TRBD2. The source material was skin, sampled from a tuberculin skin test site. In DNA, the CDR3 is TGTGCCAGCAGCCAAGATTGGGAAGCACTAGCGGGAGGTAGGAATGAGCAGTTCTTC. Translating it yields CASSQDWEALAGGRNEQFF.